This T cell receptor (beta chain) was captured in a study of response to subunit inactivated influenza vaccine (dated by TCRdb to the late 2010s). Study-level background: The study used deep quantitative T cell receptor repertoire profiling to track responses to a trivalent subunit inactivated influenza vaccine.

The library came from RT-PCR. The sequencing machine was an Illumina HiSeq 2500. Through fastp at Q25 and MiXCR, TCRdb rebuilt clones from the public reads, retaining in-frame beta chains. Each CDR3 protein appears once, grouped with its most common genes and DNA. The sample table lists almost 600,000 distinct CDR3 sequences, about 14% of them with a count of one. The ten largest clones represent over 8.5% of the sample. The investigation overall reported the following: The authors proposed that each seasonal influenza vaccination may bring in only a limited number of new T cells.

Regarding this clonotype: No antigen is known for it. There are no base qualities to consult, and no much larger clone falls within one base.

V was cut back by 2 bases and J by 6 bases, leaving a gap of 5 bases between them. From the germline V gene, CDR1 is SGHTA and CDR2 is FQGNSA. The CDR3 measures 13 amino acids from cysteine to phenylalanine. Solely the CDR3 DNA is kept, with 39 bases framed from the first base. This chain joins TRBV7-2 to TRBJ1-6; no D gene is confidently identified. The sequenced sample was PBMCs from blood, obtained about 11 days after vaccination. This sequence originates from a man in his forties or fifties who received an inactivated influenza vaccine. Donor details come from another sample of the same person, matched by shared clones. The sequenced DNA is TGTGCCAGCAGCTTAAAATTTAATTCACCCCTCCACTTT. Translated, it gives CASSLKFNSPLHF.